The rows below give T cell receptor beta chains drawn from one sample of a study of blood T cells in healthy people across ages. MiXCR was run by TCRdb on the 5' RACE reads, yielding one entry per CDR3 protein. The profile shows some 850,000 distinct CDR3 sequences, around a quarter of them singletons. This same sample was also taken into another study, of T cells of mothers and their children.

The sample consisted of blood. The receptors were gathered from a boy between 10 and 17 years old in good health. Both conserved end residues are part of each CDR3. D genes are given only for firm matches. Clone size is given for some rows only: seen once, a few or many times, or a class if the clone is expanded.

clone_size,j_call,d_call,v_call,cdr3_aa,cdr3_nt
-,TRBJ2-1,TRBD2,TRBV5-1,CASSFLLAGGTGNEQFF,TGCGCCAGCAGCTTTTTGCTAGCGGGAGGTACGGGCAATGAGCAGTTCTTC
few,TRBJ2-2,-,TRBV5-1,CASSTGGSPGELFF,TGCGCCAGCAGCACCGGGGGTAGCCCCGGGGAGCTGTTTTTT
few,TRBJ1-1,-,TRBV9,CASSVDGADTEAFF,TGTGCCAGCAGCGTAGACGGGGCCGACACTGAAGCTTTCTTT
few,TRBJ2-3,-,TRBV6-6,CASSYPRRRSSTDTQYF,TGTGCCAGCAGTTACCCTCGCAGGAGGAGCAGCACAGATACGCAGTATTTT
-,TRBJ1-1,TRBD1,TRBV12-3/TRBV12-4,CASSSPTGGNTEAFF,TGTGCCAGCAGTTCCCCCACAGGGGGGAACACTGAAGCTTTCTTT
-,TRBJ2-1,-,TRBV5-1,CASSLAGGKNEQFF,TGCGCCAGCAGCTTGGCGGGGGGCAAGAATGAGCAGTTCTTC
few,TRBJ2-2,TRBD2,TRBV9,CASSGRLAGGRETANTGELFF,TGTGCCAGCAGCGGAAGACTAGCGGGGGGTCGCGAAACAGCGAACACCGGGGAGCTGTTTTTT
few,TRBJ2-1,-,TRBV5-1,CASSWGVLGSEQFF,TGCGCCAGCAGCTGGGGGGTTCTCGGCAGTGAGCAGTTCTTC
few,TRBJ1-6,-,TRBV2,CATHREVGSPLHF,TGTGCCACGCACAGGGAGGTAGGATCACCCCTCCACTTT
-,TRBJ1-1,-,TRBV7-2,CASAQDTYTEAFF,TGTGCCAGCGCCCAGGACACCTACACTGAAGCTTTCTTT
few,TRBJ1-2,TRBD1,TRBV7-2,CASSLRTGINYGYTF,TGTGCCAGCAGCCTAAGGACAGGAATTAACTATGGCTACACCTTC
-,TRBJ2-5,TRBD2,TRBV5-5,CASLRGVQETQYF,TGTGCCAGCCTACGGGGGGTTCAAGAGACCCAGTACTTC
few,TRBJ2-5,TRBD2,TRBV29-1,CSVDRGDQETQYF,TGCAGCGTTGACCGGGGGGATCAAGAGACCCAGTACTTC
-,TRBJ1-4,-,TRBV5-1,CASSLDYSEKLFF,TGCGCCAGCAGCTTGGACTATAGCGAAAAACTGTTTTTT
-,TRBJ2-7,-,TRBV18,CASSPIWERTRLEQYF,TGTGCCAGCTCACCTATATGGGAACGAACGAGGCTCGAGCAGTACTTC
-,TRBJ1-4,-,TRBV2,CASSRSLDEKLFF,TGTGCCAGCAGTCGCTCACTAGATGAAAAACTGTTTTTT
many,TRBJ2-1,-,TRBV6-6,CASSFGGGPYNEQFF,TGTGCCAGCAGTTTTGGCGGGGGCCCCTACAATGAGCAGTTCTTC
many,TRBJ2-7,-,TRBV15,CATSSGGPAYEQYF,TGTGCCACCAGCAGCGGCGGGCCCGCCTACGAGCAGTACTTC
-,TRBJ2-7,-,TRBV6-5,CASSRARRPYEQYF,TGTGCCAGCAGCCGGGCCCGGCGGCCCTACGAGCAGTACTTC
few,TRBJ2-3,TRBD2,TRBV20-1,CSARHLAGGPTDTQYF,TGCAGTGCTAGGCATCTAGCGGGGGGGCCGACAGATACGCAGTATTTT
-,TRBJ2-1,-,TRBV6-2/TRBV6-3,CASSYPLSGPYNEQFF,TGTGCCAGCAGTTACCCTCTAAGCGGTCCGTACAATGAGCAGTTCTTC
-,TRBJ1-3,-,TRBV7-9,CASSFDRGPTLSGNTIYF,TGTGCCAGCAGCTTCGACCGGGGGCCAACTCTCTCTGGAAACACCATATATTTT
once,TRBJ2-2,-,TRBV10-3,CAISDNSAANTGELFF,TGTGCCATCAGTGACAACTCGGCGGCGAACACCGGGGAGCTGTTTTTT
-,TRBJ1-1,-,TRBV12-3/TRBV12-4,CASSFGLRGRTEAFF,TGTGCCAGCAGTTTCGGGTTAAGGGGGAGGACTGAAGCTTTCTTT
-,TRBJ1-4,-,TRBV10-3,CAIRGGGSTNEKLFF,TGTGCCATCAGAGGAGGGGGGTCAACTAATGAAAAACTGTTTTTT
-,TRBJ2-1,-,TRBV9,CASSVGGSGNEQFF,TGTGCCAGCAGCGTAGGAGGATCAGGGAATGAGCAGTTCTTC